Included here is one T cell receptor beta chain sequence, with context. The antigen is undetermined. The table came from immunoSEQ multiplex PCR; TCRdb's copy has only in-frame clones and leaves some out. The sample carries 31,000 or so clones, roughly 90% recorded once. The sample belongs to a study of T cells after posttransplantation cyclophosphamide. The naive gate required viable CD3+CD4+ or CD3+CD8+ cells with CCR7+CD45RA+CD45RO-CD95-CD27+CD28+ phenotype. On the day of bone marrow donation, the related graft donor provided peripheral blood. Germline trimming cut 2 bases from V and 10 bases from J; bases unmatched to any gene: 6. CDR1 and CDR2 from the germline V gene are MNHEY and SVGAGI. The CDR3 is made up of 15 amino acids. Study-wide results and limits: After PTCy, TRB diversity resembled that of CNI/methotrexate controls.

Source material: naive CD4+ T cells sorted from blood. The clonotype was recovered from a man aged 25-40 years in good health and a related stem cell transplant donor. The V call is TRBV6-5, the J call TRBJ2-1, with TRBD2 matching over 12 bases. CDR3 coding DNA: TGTGCCAGCAGTTACCTAACTAGCGGGGGGCCAGAGCAGTTCTTC. Amino acid sequence: CASSYLTSGGPEQFF.